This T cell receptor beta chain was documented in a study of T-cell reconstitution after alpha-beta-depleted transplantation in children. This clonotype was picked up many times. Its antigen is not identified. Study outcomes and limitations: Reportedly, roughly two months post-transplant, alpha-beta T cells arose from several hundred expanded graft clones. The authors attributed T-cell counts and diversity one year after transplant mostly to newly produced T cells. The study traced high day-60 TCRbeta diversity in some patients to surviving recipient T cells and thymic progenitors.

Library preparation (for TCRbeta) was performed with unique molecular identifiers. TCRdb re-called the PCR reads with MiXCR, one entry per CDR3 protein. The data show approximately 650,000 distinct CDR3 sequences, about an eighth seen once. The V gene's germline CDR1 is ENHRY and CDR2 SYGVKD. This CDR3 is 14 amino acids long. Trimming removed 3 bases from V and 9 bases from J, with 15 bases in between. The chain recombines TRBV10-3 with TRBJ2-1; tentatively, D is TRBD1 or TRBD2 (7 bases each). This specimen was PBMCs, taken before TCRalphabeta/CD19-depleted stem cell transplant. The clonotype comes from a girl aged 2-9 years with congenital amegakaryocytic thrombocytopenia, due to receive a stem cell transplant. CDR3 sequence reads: CAISDLRGDSEQFF. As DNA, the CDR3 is TGTGCCATCAGTGACCTCCGGGGGGACAGTGAGCAGTTCTTC.